A single T cell receptor beta chain is shown here with its context. Its antigen specificity is not known. No qualities accompany the bases; no much larger clone lies one base away. CDR1 is given as LNHDA and CDR2 as SQIVND, both from the germline V gene (reference sequence). There are 16 amino acids in the CDR3, from cysteine to phenylalanine inclusive. Just CDR3 DNA is preserved here, 48 bases in frame from base 1. Clipping removes 4 bases from V and 4 bases from J, with 8 as the unmatched junction base count. Library method: the immunoSEQ multiplex PCR assay. For the multiplex PCR, a mixture combining 60 forward primers for TCR Vbeta segments and 13 reverse primers for TCR Jbeta segments was used. Amplification of the CDR3 region of rearranged TCR beta genes was performed with a multiplex PCR assay on genomic DNA. On the Illumina HiSeq System, the amplified TCR beta libraries were sequenced as 87-base-pair reads. The study's own analysis went as follows. A later analysis counted 75 million to 100 million unique TCR beta chains across the 666 repertoires, and some 11 million of these chains were shared by at least two donors. Raw reads were error-corrected and collapsed into unique sequences with a nearest-neighbor algorithm that merged closely related sequences to remove PCR and sequencing errors. CDR3 sequences were aligned to IMGT reference sequences to assign V, D and J gene segments. Each retained sequence needed at least a six-nucleotide match to both a V gene segment and a J gene segment. A rearrangement was called productive if the CDR3 had no stop codons and remained in frame with V and J, and every other rearrangement was called non-productive. Following IMGT convention, CDR3 was defined as the stretch from the second conserved V-encoded cysteine up to the conserved J-encoded phenylalanine. The earlier analysis of some 600 of the donors excluded sequences that lacked an unambiguous match to a single V gene segment. An earlier analysis of 450 to 650 of the donors called V segments functional above 56.7% productive rearrangements and segregating when the between-donor standard deviation exceeded 5%. A statistical classification framework was developed to diagnose cytomegalovirus status using the catalog of TCR beta chain sequences. V and J gene assignment, in a later analysis, came from comparing TCR nucleotide sequences with IMGT/GENE-DB human TR gene sequences. Using the TCRdist pipeline, a later analysis assigned CDR3 sequences along with most-parsimonious VDJ recombination scenarios. In a later analysis, each TCR beta chain was defined by its CDR3 amino acid sequence together with its V-gene family, and reads lacking a unique V-gene family were excluded. To address suspected cross-contamination and a sequencing artifact, a later analysis removed some 620 highly shared, low-generation-probability nucleotide sequences. A later analysis calculated a clonal expansion index for each public chain from normalized within-repertoire ranks of inferred template counts. A later analysis computed generation probabilities with a VDJ recombination model fitted to out-of-frame rearrangements, and checked the results against IGoR. In a later analysis, hypergeometric tests were used to score TCR-TCR, TCR-HLA and TCR-CMV co-occurrence, with a repertoire-size bias correction applied to TCR pairs. To estimate false discovery rates, a later analysis permuted the HLA or CMV assignments 20 times. In a later analysis, co-occurring TCRs were grouped using DBSCAN, with TCRdist sequence similarity added in when clustering inside HLA-allele-positive subsets. Repertoires with fewer than 30,000 or more than 120,000 public chains, plus five repertoires with anomalous nucleotide sharing, were excluded from co-occurrence clustering. TCRdb's version of the immuneACCESS table is confined to in-frame rearrangements and falls short of the full clone set. An unresolved V gene accounts for under half of the shortfall where checked; the remainder is of unknown origin. V, J and clone size are taken as reported in that table, and D and trimming were inferred from the DNA itself. In all, the sample holds 120,000 or so clones, and over 60% of those were seen once. The top ten hold roughly 4% of the sample.

The cohort comprised around 690 healthy bone marrow donors. All cohort members were sampled while nominally healthy, although unrecorded immune exposures were likely present. Of the 690 or so cohort members, just under 300 had a positive CMV serostatus and 350 to 450 had a negative one, while no CMV serostatus was recorded for the donor. Each donor provided a peripheral blood sample, and peripheral blood mononuclear cells were used for TCR beta sequencing. The Qiagen DNeasy Blood Extraction Kit was used to extract genomic DNA from the blood cell samples. This entry belongs to a study of cytomegalovirus exposure and HLA in healthy donors (dated by TCRdb to about 2017). In terms of the full investigation: An earlier analysis of approximately 640 of the donors reported more than 250 Gb of sequence data and 100 million to 140 million unique TCR beta sequences from 150 million to 200 million T cells. In an earlier analysis of around 540 of the donors, high-throughput TCR beta sequencing was used to judge whether each TCR beta V gene segment behaved as functional or pseudogenic. High-throughput TCR immunosequencing, statistical association of individual TCRs with disease status, and machine learning were combined to predict cytomegalovirus infection status. Both class I and class II loci were covered by HLA typing, at four-digit resolution. A later analysis re-examined previously published TCR beta repertoires from over 500 donors and added high-resolution HLA genotyping to investigate patterns of TCR occurrence. The study was designed to test whether signatures of past pathogen exposure could be identified by cataloging public T cell receptors. Rather than drawing on any new phenotypic data, the later analysis identified candidate immune exposures from TCR beta sequences and the way those sequences occurred across donors. Typing coverage varied by locus: roughly 629-640 donors for A, B, C, DRB1 and DQB1; approximately 520 for DQA1; around 570 for DPA1; more than 450 for DPB1. Every discovery cohort repertoire had been produced on one sequencing platform. On average, approximately 250,000 unique TCR beta nucleotide sequences were sequenced per donor among fewer than 500 genotyped donors of the cohort, with roughly 18% of those sequences being non-productive. An early release covering 500 to 750 HLA-typed donors comprised roughly 300 gigabases of sequencing data and 65 million to 100 million unique TCR sequences. A few DR-DQ haplotypes were treated as single units for association and clustering because of strong linkage in the cohort. Alongside the repertoire data, information on donor age, sex, ethnicity and CMV serostatus was compiled. A later genetic analysis used genome-wide SNP genotypes for about 55% of the 666 donors, treating that subset as a discovery cohort. A separate validation cohort of some 130 different subjects was used in addition to the 666-subject first cohort. The study profiled the T cell repertoires of around 700 subjects by immunosequencing and related them to cytomegalovirus serostatus. Of the 300 to 500 genotyped donors, approximately 81% were placed in the genetic ancestry cluster associated with self-reported Caucasian donors.

Study-wide conclusions, independent of this receptor: A cluster of highly shared sequence variants was judged likely to represent a technical artifact of the sequencing pipeline. Over 15 rarely observed V segments, including chromosome 9 orphons, were excluded from the earlier analysis of some 590 of the donors because counts were too low. Several of the top co-occurrence clusters appeared to be linked to parvovirus B19, influenza, CMV and Epstein-Barr virus, according to a later analysis. A further reported finding was that TCR beta sequences accurately predicted the HLA-A and HLA-B alleles for most subjects in the first cohort. Across donors, most TCR sequences were observed very rarely, whereas some public TCRs were present in many individuals. A later analysis found that HLA-associated TCR beta chains were more clonally expanded and had lower generation probabilities than equally common non-associated chains. The study listed 164 TCR beta chains as associated with cytomegalovirus. Compared with the approximately 670-donor mean, donors in an Asian-associated ancestry cluster had fewer N-insertions in productive TCRs, according to a later genetic analysis. According to the authors, the approach could potentially be generalized to other disease states and immunological phenotypes. Sequencing depth was assumed to be roughly uniform across donors in the presence/absence analyses, though that assumption may not hold. Immune exposure information for the cohort was limited to CMV serostatus. In a later analysis, some 18,000 TCR beta sequences were associated with specific HLA alleles at a false discovery rate of 0.05. Assigning TCR associations to individual alleles was difficult when HLA alleles, especially DR and DQ, strongly co-occurred. A later analysis found that most CMV-associated TCR beta chains appeared HLA-restricted, with HLA associations seemingly driven largely by CMV exposure. Some IMGT-functional V segments, including TRBV6-2 and TRBV6-3, could not be distinguished by the 87-base-pair reads and were therefore excluded. In a later analysis, the rate of TCR association differed among HLA loci, with DRB1 alleles having the most associated TCRs and HLA-C alleles having the fewest. The classifier was reported to diagnose cytomegalovirus status with high specificity and sensitivity in both the original and validation cohorts. In vitro tests confirmed that a few of the cytomegalovirus-associated TCR beta chains recognize cytomegalovirus antigens. In an earlier analysis of about 540 of the donors, most TCR beta V segments were observed in productive rearrangements about 87% or about 30% of the time, broadly matching IMGT annotations. Only TCR beta chains were sequenced in this cohort, and the absence of alpha or paired-chain data limited detectable features. Correlated functional status among segregating V segments might reflect linkage disequilibrium, but an unknown experimental factor could not be ruled out. A later genetic analysis associated a missense DCLRE1C variant with V-gene and J-gene trimming of TCR beta chains, and an independent cohort replicated the association. Because some donors lacked HLA typing at each locus, the association tests relied only on the typed subset.

The rearrangement combines TRBV19 with TRBJ1-5; TRBD1 matches 9 bases in the middle. Input material: PBMCs. The sequence came from a human donor in good health. The CDR3 corresponds to CASSTYQTGGNQPQHF. The DNA is as follows: TGTGCCAGTAGTACCTATCAGACAGGGGGAAATCAGCCCCAGCATTTT.